This T cell receptor (beta chain) came from a study of tumor and adjacent non-tumor tissue in lung cancer. There are 15 residues in the CDR3. Germline CDR1 SGHRS, CDR2 YFSETQ. The V and J ends lost 5 bases and 2 bases, in that order; junction bases with no gene match: 7. A modified ARM-PCR protocol with three rounds of nested PCR amplified TCRbeta. Using its own MiXCR run on the multiplex PCR reads, TCRdb lists one record per CDR3 protein. The table lists 100,000 to 120,000 distinct CDR3 sequences, nearly 85% of them singletons. A word on this clonotype: This CDR3 is missing its conserved last phenylalanine or tryptophan, likely due to a read error.

No cell sorting was done before RNA was extracted from the tissue. The sequencing sample was made of lung tumor tissue. The clonotype was recovered from a man between 70 and 80 years old with non-small cell lung cancer. This chain uses TRBV5-1 with TRBJ2-7, with TRBD2 matching 10 bases. Here the CDR3 reads CASSFQRGGTYEQYL. The CDR3 DNA reads TGCGCCAGCAGTTTTCAGCGGGGGGGAACCTACGAGCAGTACTTA.